This TCR beta chain was obtained from a study of blood T cell repertoires in COVID-19. Study at large: Acute and convalescent COVID-19 samples came from the United States, Italy and Spain. T cells, B-cell-depleted T cells, or PBMCs provided the cDNA or gDNA that served as material.

Participant-reported clinical history was the basis for cohort assignment. Trimming shortened V by 4 bases and J by 8 bases, and 15 bases separated the two germline ends. The V gene's germline CDR1 is SGHRS and CDR2 YFSETQ. This CDR3 has 14 residues. In the source study's methods: Amplification with reference gene primers provided the estimates of nucleated cell counts. The assay was immunoSEQ multiplex PCR, and TCRdb's table has in-frame clones only and misses some. V and J calls and clone size come straight from that table; D and trimming were deduced from the DNA. This table has roughly 280,000 clones, around 89% appearing once.

The specimen was PBMCs or T cells enriched from blood (not recorded which). This chain joins TRBV5-1 and TRBJ1-4; a possible D gene is TRBD1 (5 bases). The origin of this receptor is a woman between 18 and 29 years old who had recovered from COVID-19. CDR3 nucleotide sequence: TGCGCCAGCAGCCGTGGGGCGAGTGGGGAAAAACTGTTTTTT. This codes for CASSRGASGEKLFF. Full variable domain (missing parts from reference TRBV5-1 and TRBJ1-4): KAGVTQTPRYLIKTRGQQVTLSCSPISGHRSVSWYQQTPGQGLQFLFEYFSETQRNKGNFPGRFSGRQFSNSRSEMNVSTLELGDSALYLCASSRGASGEKLFFGSGTQLSVL.